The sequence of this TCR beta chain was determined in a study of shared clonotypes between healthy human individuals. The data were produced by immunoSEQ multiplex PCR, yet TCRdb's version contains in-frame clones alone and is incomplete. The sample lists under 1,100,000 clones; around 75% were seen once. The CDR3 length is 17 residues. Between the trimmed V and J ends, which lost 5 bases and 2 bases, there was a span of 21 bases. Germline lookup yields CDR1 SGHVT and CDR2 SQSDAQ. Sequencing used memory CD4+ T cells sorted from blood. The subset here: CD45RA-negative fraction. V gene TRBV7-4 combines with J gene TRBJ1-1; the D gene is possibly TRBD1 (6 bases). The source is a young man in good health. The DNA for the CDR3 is TGTGCCAGCAGCACAACAGCGGAGGGGGGACCAAACACTGAAGCTTTCTTT. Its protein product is CASSTTAEGGPNTEAFF.